These 28 T cell receptor beta chains were sequenced from one sample in a study of blood T cell repertoires in COVID-19. Data came from immunoSEQ multiplex PCR; TCRdb stores just in-frame clones and leaves some out. The sample consists of over 400,000 clones, roughly 89% of them appearing once. The sample taken for sequencing was peripheral blood. Receptor source: a woman aged 30 to 39 with active or convalescent COVID-19.

The V call is TRBV19, the J call TRBJ1-1, with TRBD1 identical over 8 bases. The trim removed 7 bases at V and 1 base at J, leaving 2 bases unmatched. Germline V lookup: CDR1 LNHDA, CDR2 SQIVND (reference sequence). The CDR3 runs to 13 residues. The CDR3 DNA sequence: TGTGCCAGTAAAGGACAGGGGAACACTGAAGCTTTCTTT. Translated: CASKGQGNTEAFF. The whole variable domain, remainder taken from reference TRBV19 and TRBJ1-1, is DGGITQSPKYLFRKEGQNVTLSCEQNLNHDAMYWYRQDPGQGLRLIYYSQIVNDFQKGDIAEGYSVSREKKESFPLTVTSAQKNPTAFYLCASKGQGNTEAFFGQGTRLTVV.

This chain uses TRBV18 with TRBJ2-7; tentatively, D is TRBD2 (5 bases). There are 13 residues in the CDR3. The germline CDR1 and CDR2 sequences are KGHSH and LQKENI. Trimming took 1 base from V and 6 from J, leaving 10 bases between them. This CDR3 is CASSPRPEGEQYF. The CDR3 region has the DNA TGTGCCAGCTCACCACGACCCGAGGGCGAGCAGTACTTC.

The CDR3 DNA sequence: TGTGCCAGCAGCCAAAGAACAGAGCTGGCCTACGAGCAGTACTTC. It yields the protein CASSQRTELAYEQYF. This chain connects TRBV3-1 (or the pseudogene TRBV3-2) to TRBJ2-7, with D uncertain. The CDR3 runs 15 residues. Per the germline V gene, CDR1 is LGHDT and CDR2 is YNNKEL (reference sequence). V shed 2 bases and J shed 2 bases, with 13 bases lying between them.

V gene TRBV4-1 combines with J gene TRBJ1-1; unclear D gene. V lost 0 bases to trimming and J lost 4 bases, with 15 bases between them. Germline-derived CDR1 and CDR2 are MGHRA and YSYEKL. The CDR3 has 16 amino acids. Here the CDR3 DNA reads TGCGCCAGCAGCCAAGATAACGGGATGGGGATCACTGAAGCTTTCTTT. Residues: CASSQDNGMGITEAFF.

The gene calls are TRBV2 and TRBJ1-1; 9 bases are shared with TRBD1. The CDR3 consists of 13 residues. CDR1 and CDR2 (germline): SNHLY, FYNNEI. The ends lost 8 bases at V and 3 bases at J; junction bases unmatched: 4. CDR3 in amino acids: CASGTGSHTEAFF. As DNA, the CDR3 is TGTGCCAGCGGGACAGGGTCTCACACTGAAGCTTTCTTT.

The chain combines TRBV27 with TRBJ1-1, with a tentative D call TRBD1 (5 bases). Trimming shortened V by 8 bases and J by 1 base, and 11 bases separated the two germline ends. CDR1 and CDR2 (germline): MNHEY, SMNVEV (reference sequence). The CDR3 length is 13 residues. CDR3 protein: CASRWGENTEAFF. CDR3 in DNA: TGTGCCAGCCGATGGGGCGAGAACACTGAAGCTTTCTTT.

The rearrangement joins TRBV5-4 to TRBJ2-7; 8 bases map to TRBD1. The CDR3 is 16 amino acids. After removal of 0 bases from V and 5 bases from J, the junction contained 10 bases not matched to a gene. Looked up from germline, CDR1 is SGHNT and CDR2 is YYREEE (reference sequence). CDR3 loop: CASSLDRGTPEDEQYF. Here the CDR3 DNA reads TGTGCCAGCAGCTTGGACAGGGGGACCCCTGAGGACGAGCAGTACTTC.

In this sample, this clone turned up a few times. The rearrangement uses TRBV19 and TRBJ1-1, with D uncertain. Germline-derived CDR1 and CDR2 are LNHDA and SQIVND (reference sequence). The CDR3 totals 12 residues. V was cut by 4 bases and J by 7 bases, with 10 bases left in between. The CDR3 DNA sequence: TGTGCCAGTAGTAACAGAGTCCTTGAAGCTTTCTTT. This translates into CASSNRVLEAFF.

J is TRBJ1-1 and V is TRBV7-9; D is undetermined. Germline V gene data show CDR1 as SEHNR and CDR2 as FQNEAQ (reference sequence). The V end lost 8 bases, the J end lost 4 bases, and 11 bases lay between the germline ends. The length of the CDR3 is 12 residues. In nucleotides, the CDR3 is TGTGCCAGCGCACTCGATGTCACTGAAGCTTTCTTT. Protein sequence: CASALDVTEAFF. Full variable domain (rest looked up from reference TRBV7-9 and TRBJ1-1): DTGVSQNPRHKITKRGQNVTFRCDPISEHNRLYWYRQTLGQGPEFLTYFQNEAQLEKSRLLSDRFSAERPKGSFSTLEIQRTEQGDSAMYLCASALDVTEAFFGQGTRLTVV.

With regard to this clone: In the same sample, other DNA sequences code for this CDR3. The chain couples TRBV2 to TRBJ1-2; 7 positions match TRBD1. Germline V gene sequence: CDR1 SNHLY, CDR2 FYNNEI. This CDR3 contains 13 residues. The V gene end was trimmed by 2 bases and the J gene end by 3 bases; junction bases not matched to a gene: 0. The CDR3 sequence: CASSETGDYGYTF. CDR3 sequence (DNA): TGTGCCAGCAGTGAAACAGGGGACTATGGCTACACCTTC.

The CDR3 here is CASSLDLAAEAFF. The CDR3 DNA reads as TGTGCCAGCAGCTTAGATTTGGCAGCTGAAGCTTTCTTT. This sequence joins TRBV11-2 and TRBJ1-1, with D unclear. The CDR3 sequence is 13 residues long. V dropped 0 bases and J dropped 6 bases, with 8 bases sitting between them. Germline V gene data show CDR1 as SGHAT and CDR2 as FQNNGV.

The count of this clone is one. Written as DNA, the CDR3 is TGTGCCAGCAGCCCTACTAGTGTCTCTGGGGCCAACGTCCTGACTTTC. The encoded protein is CASSPTSVSGANVLTF. This rearrangement joins TRBV5-6 to TRBJ2-6; TRBD2 might be the D (5 bases). This CDR3 has 16 residues. V gave up 4 bases and J gave up 0 bases, with 11 bases separating them. Germline V CDR1 and CDR2: SGHDT, YYEEEE.

This clone was seen a few times. The chain combines TRBV6-5 with TRBJ2-7; a weak D match, TRBD2 (7 bases). Germline-derived CDR1 and CDR2 are MNHEY and SVGAGI. The CDR3 has 13 amino acids. Trimming removed 6 bases at V and 5 bases at J, with 14 bases between. CDR3 DNA: TGTGCCAGCAGCCCCTGGGGGGGCGACGAGCAGTACTTC. The encoded protein is CASSPWGGDEQYF.

The J gene is TRBJ2-5, the V gene TRBV6-5; 7 bases line up with TRBD2. V shed 0 bases, J shed 4 bases, and the junction held 5 bases outside the gene matches. The CDR3 extends over 15 amino acids. Germline V gives CDR1 MNHEY, CDR2 SVGAGI. The CDR3 sequence is CASSYSAGRGETQYF. CDR3 in DNA: TGTGCCAGCAGTTACTCAGCGGGGAGGGGAGAGACCCAGTACTTC.

This clone has just a few counts. The chain carries TRBV19 and TRBJ1-6; 10 bases line up with TRBD1. This CDR3 is 17 amino acids long. The trim removed 8 bases at V and 7 bases at J, leaving 14 bases unmatched. Germline values: CDR1 LNHDA, CDR2 SQIVND (reference sequence). CDR3 sequence (DNA): TGTGCCAGTCGGCCGAAAGACGGGACAGGGGTAAATTCACCCCTCCACTTT. This codes for CASRPKDGTGVNSPLHF.

The chain couples TRBV18 to TRBJ2-7, with D possibly TRBD1 on 5 matching bases. Germline CDR1 KGHSH, CDR2 LQKENI. The CDR3 consists of 15 residues. V lost 2 bases, J lost 6 bases, and 17 bases lay in between. The CDR3 nucleotides are TGTGCCAGCTCACCAAGGGCAGGGAATTCTGCCGAGCAGTACTTC. It encodes CASSPRAGNSAEQYF. Complete variable domain (other parts from reference TRBV18 and TRBJ2-7): NAGVMQNPRHLVRRRGQEARLRCSPMKGHSHVYWYRQLPEEGLKFMVYLQKENIIDESGMPKERFSAEFPKEGPSILRIQQVVRGDSAAYFCASSPRAGNSAEQYFGPGTRLTVT.

The V call is TRBV9, the J call TRBJ1-1; 8 bases agree with TRBD1. Per the germline V gene, CDR1 is SGDLS and CDR2 is YYNGEE. V was clipped by 3 bases and J by 4 bases; unmatched bases: 11. The CDR3 totals 16 residues. This CDR3 reads CASSAGQGWIVTEAFF. The CDR3, as DNA: TGTGCCAGCAGCGCCGGACAGGGCTGGATCGTCACTGAAGCTTTCTTT.

The rearrangement links TRBV6-1 to TRBJ1-2; TRBD1 agrees at 9 bases. The CDR3 covers 14 residues. V shed 2 bases, J shed 5 bases, and the junction held 3 bases outside the gene matches. The germline V gene encodes CDR1 MNHNS and CDR2 SASEGT. CDR3 sequence: CASSEYGTGYGYTF. DNA for the CDR3: TGTGCCAGCAGTGAATACGGGACAGGGTATGGCTACACCTTC.

A note on this clone: This CDR3 is also generated by other DNA sequences in the sample. V usage is TRBV27 and J usage is TRBJ2-7; D is undetermined. CDR1 is MNHEY and CDR2 is SMNVEV in the germline V gene (reference sequence). With 0 bases removed from V and 0 bases from J, the gap between germline ends came to 6 bases. This CDR3 comprises 14 residues. CDR3 residues: CASSLSAGSYEQYF. CDR3 nucleotide sequence: TGTGCCAGCAGTTTATCGGCAGGCTCCTACGAGCAGTACTTC.

A few counts support this clone. The chain carries TRBV2 and TRBJ2-7; TRBD1 matches 7 bases. The CDR3 totals 14 residues. CDR1 and CDR2 (germline): SNHLY, FYNNEI. The V gene end was trimmed by 6 bases and the J gene end by 4 bases; junction bases not matched to a gene: 9. The CDR3 DNA sequence: TGTGCCAGCAGCCTAGGGGGCTCGATTTACGAGCAGTACTTC. Its protein product is CASSLGGSIYEQYF. The variable domain in full, completed from reference TRBV2 and TRBJ2-7, reads EPEVTQTPSHQVTQMGQEVILRCVPISNHLYFYWYRQILGQKVEFLVSFYNNEISEKSEIFDDQFSVERPDGSNFTLKIRSTKLEDSAMYFCASSLGGSIYEQYFGPGTRLTVT.

This clone showed up just a few times. The genes are TRBV20-1 and TRBJ1-2; no definite D call. The CDR3 is 11 amino acids. Germline V CDR1 and CDR2: DFQATT, SNEGSKA (reference sequence). V was clipped by 6 bases and J by 7 bases, with 12 bases between them. The CDR3 region is CSAPGDGGYTF. CDR3 coding DNA: TGCAGTGCCCCGGGTGACGGTGGCTACACCTTC.

This chain links TRBV5-1 with TRBJ2-1, with 7 bases that match TRBD2. The germline V gene has CDR1 SGHRS and CDR2 YFSETQ. CDR3 length equals 13 residues. V shed 4 bases, J shed 5 bases, and the junction held 3 bases outside the gene matches. CDR3 sequence reads: CASSGLADNEQFF. CDR3 sequence (DNA): TGCGCCAGCAGCGGCCTAGCGGACAATGAGCAGTTCTTC.

This clone appeared a few times. This rearrangement joins TRBV11-2 to TRBJ2-7; 11 bases map to TRBD2. The germline gives CDR1 SGHAT, CDR2 FQNNGV. After removal of 7 bases from V and 6 bases from J, the junction contained 8 bases not matched to a gene. The CDR3 length is 14 residues. In DNA, the CDR3 is TGTGCCAGCACCGAGGGTAGCGGGAGGGCCGAGCAGTACTTC. Residues: CASTEGSGRAEQYF. Full variable domain (remainder filled in from reference TRBV11-2 and TRBJ2-7): EAGVAQSPRYKIIEKRQSVAFWCNPISGHATLYWYQQILGQGPKLLIQFQNNGVVDDSQLPKDRFSAERLKGVDSTLKIQPAKLEDSAVYLCASTEGSGRAEQYFGPGTRLTVT.

The table lists this clone with a few counts. The chain carries TRBV12-2 and TRBJ1-6; the tabulated D call, TRBD1, remains unverified against the DNA. TRBV12-2 is shown as a pseudogene. The CDR3 consists of 13 residues. CDR3 sequence (DNA): TGTGCAAGTCCCAGGACAGGTCCTTCACCCCTCCACTTT. As protein: CASPRTGPSPLHF.

The gene calls are TRBV9 and TRBJ2-2; maybe TRBD2 (6 bases). The germline V gene encodes CDR1 SGDLS and CDR2 YYNGEE. CDR3 length equals 16 residues. Trimming stripped 0 bases from V and 2 bases from J, with 11 bases between. CDR3 in amino acids: CASSVVGSGNTGELFF. DNA for the CDR3: TGTGCCAGCAGCGTAGTGGGTAGCGGTAACACCGGGGAGCTGTTTTTT.

A few counts support this clone. This chain connects TRBV10-3 to TRBJ1-2; 8 bases line up with TRBD1. Germline values: CDR1 ENHRY, CDR2 SYGVKD. The CDR3 runs 14 residues. Germline trimming cut 10 bases from V and 6 bases from J; bases unmatched to any gene: 13. The CDR3 reads CASTRDRGLNGYTF. The CDR3 bases are TGTGCCAGTACCAGAGACAGGGGTCTTAATGGCTACACCTTC.

The chain combines TRBV4-1 with TRBJ2-1; unclear D gene. This CDR3 has 14 amino acids. Germline CDR1 and CDR2: MGHRA and YSYEKL. Deletions cut 4 bases from V and 10 bases from J, with 17 bases between. The CDR3 spells CASSPRYQEYEQFF. CDR3 nucleotides: TGCGCCAGCAGCCCAAGATACCAGGAATACGAGCAGTTCTTC.

The chain combines TRBV5-4 with TRBJ2-3, with 7 bases aligning to TRBD1. The CDR3 totals 14 residues. Unmatched junction bases numbered 2, after V lost 4 bases and J lost 0 bases. Germline CDR1 and CDR2: SGHNT and YYREEE (reference sequence). DNA for the CDR3: TGTGCCAGCAGCCAGGACAGGAGCACAGATACGCAGTATTTT. It is translated as CASSQDRSTDTQYF.